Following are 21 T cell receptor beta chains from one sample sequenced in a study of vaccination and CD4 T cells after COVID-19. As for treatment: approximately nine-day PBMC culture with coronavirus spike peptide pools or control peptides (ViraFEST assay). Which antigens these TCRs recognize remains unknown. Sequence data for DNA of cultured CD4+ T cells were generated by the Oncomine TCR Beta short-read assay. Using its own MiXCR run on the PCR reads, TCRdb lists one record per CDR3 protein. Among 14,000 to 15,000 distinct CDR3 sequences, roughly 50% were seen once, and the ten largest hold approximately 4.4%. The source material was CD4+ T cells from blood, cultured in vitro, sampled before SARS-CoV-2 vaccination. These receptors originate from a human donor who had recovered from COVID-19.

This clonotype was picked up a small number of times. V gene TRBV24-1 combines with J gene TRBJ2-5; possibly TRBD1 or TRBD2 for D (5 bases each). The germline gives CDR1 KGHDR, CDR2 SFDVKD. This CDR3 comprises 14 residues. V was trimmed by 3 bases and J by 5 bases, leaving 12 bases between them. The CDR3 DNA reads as TGTGCCACCAGTGATCCGCTCGGGGACGAGACCCAGTACTTC. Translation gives CATSDPLGDETQYF.

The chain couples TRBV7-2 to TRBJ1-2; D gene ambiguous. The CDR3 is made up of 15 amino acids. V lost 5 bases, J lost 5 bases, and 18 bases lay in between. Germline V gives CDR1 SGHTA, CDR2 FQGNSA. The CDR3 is CASSPRTLGGYGYTF. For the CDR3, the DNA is TGTGCCAGCAGCCCGAGGACCCTGGGAGGGTATGGCTACACCTTC.

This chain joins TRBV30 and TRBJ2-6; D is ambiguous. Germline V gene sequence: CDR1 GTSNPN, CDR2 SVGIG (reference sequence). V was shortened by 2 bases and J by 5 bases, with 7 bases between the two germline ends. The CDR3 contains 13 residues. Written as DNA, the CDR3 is TGTGCCTGGAGTCTGGGCTGGGCCAACGTCCTGACTTTC. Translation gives CAWSLGWANVLTF.

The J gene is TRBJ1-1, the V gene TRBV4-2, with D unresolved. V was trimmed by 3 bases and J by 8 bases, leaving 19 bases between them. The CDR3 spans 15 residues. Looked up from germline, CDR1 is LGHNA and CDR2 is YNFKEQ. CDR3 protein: CASSHHLDGAPEAFF. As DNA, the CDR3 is TGTGCCAGCAGCCACCACCTGGACGGTGCTCCCGAAGCTTTCTTT.

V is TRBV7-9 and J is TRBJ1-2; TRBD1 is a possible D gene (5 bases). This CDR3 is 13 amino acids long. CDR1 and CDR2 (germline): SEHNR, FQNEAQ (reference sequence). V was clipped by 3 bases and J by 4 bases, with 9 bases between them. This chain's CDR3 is CASSFRDGYGYTF. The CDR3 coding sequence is TGTGCCAGCAGCTTCCGGGACGGCTATGGCTACACCTTC.

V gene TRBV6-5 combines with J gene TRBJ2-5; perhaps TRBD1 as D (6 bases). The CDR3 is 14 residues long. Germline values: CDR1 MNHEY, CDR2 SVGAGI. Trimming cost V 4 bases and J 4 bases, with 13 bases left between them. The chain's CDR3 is CASSWGPSRETQYF. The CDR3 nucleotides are TGTGCCAGCAGTTGGGGGCCATCTAGAGAGACCCAGTACTTC.

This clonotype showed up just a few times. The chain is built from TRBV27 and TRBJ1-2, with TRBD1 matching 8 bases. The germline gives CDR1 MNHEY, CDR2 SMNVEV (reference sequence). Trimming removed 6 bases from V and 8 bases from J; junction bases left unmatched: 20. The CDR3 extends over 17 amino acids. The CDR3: CASSHRGGPRVRRGYTF. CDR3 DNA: TGTGCCAGCAGCCACAGGGGGGGGCCCCGAGTAAGGAGAGGCTACACCTTC.

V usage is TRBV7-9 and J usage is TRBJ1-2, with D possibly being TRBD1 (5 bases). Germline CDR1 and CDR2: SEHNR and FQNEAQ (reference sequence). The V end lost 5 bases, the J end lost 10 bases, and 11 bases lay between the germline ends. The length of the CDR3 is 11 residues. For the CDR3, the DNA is TGTGCCAGCAGCCTAGGGGAGGACTACACCTTC. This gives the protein CASSLGEDYTF.

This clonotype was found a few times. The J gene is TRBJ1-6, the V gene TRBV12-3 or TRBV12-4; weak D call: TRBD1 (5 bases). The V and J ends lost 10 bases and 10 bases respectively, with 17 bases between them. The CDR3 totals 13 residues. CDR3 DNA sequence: TGTGCCACCCAGGCAACTGAGGGGTCACCCCTCCACTTT. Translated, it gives CATQATEGSPLHF.

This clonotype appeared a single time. The CDR3 DNA sequence: TGCAGTGTGCTTGTGGGACAGGGTTTCGGAATCTCCTACGAGCAGTACTTC. Protein sequence: CSVLVGQGFGISYEQYF. The rearrangement links TRBV20-1 to TRBJ2-7, with 9 bases fitting TRBD1. This CDR3 region has 17 residues. The V and J ends lost 7 bases and 0 bases, in that order; junction bases with no gene match: 16. Germline lookup yields CDR1 DFQATT and CDR2 SNEGSKA (reference sequence).

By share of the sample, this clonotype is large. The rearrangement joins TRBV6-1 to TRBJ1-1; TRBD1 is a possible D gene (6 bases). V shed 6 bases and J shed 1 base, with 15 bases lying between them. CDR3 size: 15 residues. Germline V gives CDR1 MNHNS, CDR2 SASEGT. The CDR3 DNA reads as TGTGCCAGCAGCCAGAATGGGGGCAGGAACACTGAAGCTTTCTTT. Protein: CASSQNGGRNTEAFF.

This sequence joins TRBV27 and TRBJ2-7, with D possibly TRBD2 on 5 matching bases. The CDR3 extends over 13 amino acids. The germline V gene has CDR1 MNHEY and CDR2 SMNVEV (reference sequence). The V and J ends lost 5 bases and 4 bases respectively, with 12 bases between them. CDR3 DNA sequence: TGTGCCAGCAGTCCGGGGTCTTTGTACGAGCAGTACTTC. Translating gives CASSPGSLYEQYF.

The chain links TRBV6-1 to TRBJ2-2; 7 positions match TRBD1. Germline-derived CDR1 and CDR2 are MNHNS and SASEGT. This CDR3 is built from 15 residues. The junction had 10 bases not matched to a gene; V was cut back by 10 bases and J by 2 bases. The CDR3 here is CAISIGQANTGELFF. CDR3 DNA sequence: TGTGCCATAAGCATTGGACAGGCTAACACCGGGGAGCTGTTTTTT.

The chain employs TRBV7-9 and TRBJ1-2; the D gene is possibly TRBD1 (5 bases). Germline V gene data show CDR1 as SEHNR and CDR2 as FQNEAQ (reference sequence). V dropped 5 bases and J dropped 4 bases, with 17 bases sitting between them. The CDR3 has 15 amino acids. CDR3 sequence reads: CASSPNGASIYGYTF. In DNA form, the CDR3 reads TGTGCCAGCAGCCCCAACGGGGCATCCATCTATGGCTACACCTTC.

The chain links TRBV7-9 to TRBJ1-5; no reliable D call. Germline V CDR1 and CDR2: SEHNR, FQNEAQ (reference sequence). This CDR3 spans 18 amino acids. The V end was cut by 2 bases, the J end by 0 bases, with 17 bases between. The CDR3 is CASSLSGLAGNSNQPQHF. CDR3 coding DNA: TGTGCCAGCAGCTTATCAGGATTGGCGGGAAATAGCAATCAGCCCCAGCATTTT.

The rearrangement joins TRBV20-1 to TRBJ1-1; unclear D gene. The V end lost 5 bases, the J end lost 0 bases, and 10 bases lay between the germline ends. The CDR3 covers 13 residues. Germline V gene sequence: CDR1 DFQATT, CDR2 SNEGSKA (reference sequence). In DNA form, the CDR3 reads TGCAGTGCTTCCAAGCGGCTGAACACTGAAGCTTTCTTT. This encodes CSASKRLNTEAFF.

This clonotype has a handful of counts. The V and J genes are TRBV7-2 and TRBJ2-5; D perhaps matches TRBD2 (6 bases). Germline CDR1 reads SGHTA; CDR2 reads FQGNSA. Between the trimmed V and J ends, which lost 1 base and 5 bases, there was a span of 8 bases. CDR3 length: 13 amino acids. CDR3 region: CASSLVLAETQYF. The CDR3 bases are TGTGCCAGCAGCTTAGTTCTAGCGGAGACCCAGTACTTC.

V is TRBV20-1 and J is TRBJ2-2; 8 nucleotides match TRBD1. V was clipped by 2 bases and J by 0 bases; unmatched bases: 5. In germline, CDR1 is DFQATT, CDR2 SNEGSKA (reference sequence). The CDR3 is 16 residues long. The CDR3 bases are TGCAGTGCTAGACCGACAGGGGCGGCGAACACCGGGGAGCTGTTTTTT. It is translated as CSARPTGAANTGELFF.

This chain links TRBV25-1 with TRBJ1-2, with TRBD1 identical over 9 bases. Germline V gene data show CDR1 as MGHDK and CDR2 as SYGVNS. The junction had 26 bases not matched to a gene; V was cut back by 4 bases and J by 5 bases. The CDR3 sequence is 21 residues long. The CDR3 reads CASSARKDTRDRVKGGYGYTF. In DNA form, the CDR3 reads TGTGCCAGCAGTGCCCGGAAAGATACACGGGACAGGGTTAAAGGAGGGTATGGCTACACCTTC.

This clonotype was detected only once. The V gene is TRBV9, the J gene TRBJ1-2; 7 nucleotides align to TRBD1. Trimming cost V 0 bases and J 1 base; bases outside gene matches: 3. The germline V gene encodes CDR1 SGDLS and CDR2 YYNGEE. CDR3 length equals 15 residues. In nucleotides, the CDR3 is TGTGCCAGCAGCGTAGCTAACAGGGGTAACTATGGCTACACCTTC. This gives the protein CASSVANRGNYGYTF.

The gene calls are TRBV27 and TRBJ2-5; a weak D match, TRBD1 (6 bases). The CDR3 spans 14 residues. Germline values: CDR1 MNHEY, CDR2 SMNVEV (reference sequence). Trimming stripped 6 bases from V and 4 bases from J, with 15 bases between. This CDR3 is CASRGLGARETQYF. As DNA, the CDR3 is TGTGCCAGCAGGGGCTTGGGGGCGCGAGAGACCCAGTACTTC.